This paragraph covers one T cell receptor beta chain sequence. These data originate in a study of OX40 agonist ivuxolimab in advanced cancers. Here immunoSEQ multiplex PCR was the method, and the copy in TCRdb shows in-frame clones only, minus some. This sample has around 25,000 clones; 75% to 80% occur once, and the top ten carry roughly 18%. Germline CDR1 and CDR2: LNHDA and SQIVND (reference sequence). After removal of 9 bases from V and 4 bases from J, the junction contained 11 bases not matched to a gene. The CDR3 loop spans 14 amino acids. The sequence was obtained from an adult with an advanced solid tumor such as melanoma, head and neck, liver or kidney cancer. The rearrangement joins TRBV19 to TRBJ2-5; 7 bases align to TRBD2. The starting material was CD4+ or CD8+ T cells sorted from blood, obtained in a trial of the OX40 agonist ivuxolimab. The CDR3 sequence: CASRELGGRETQYF. The CDR3 nucleotides read TGTGCCAGCAGGGAGTTGGGCGGGAGAGAGACCCAGTACTTC.